These 27 T cell receptor beta chains share one sample of origin, sequenced in a study of shared clonotypes between healthy human individuals (dated by TCRdb to 2019 to 2021). The library was generated by the immunoSEQ multiplex PCR assay. Here the immuneACCESS table is served through TCRdb, limited to in-frame sequences with V and J called. Missing clones are a known gap in these copies; in checked studies unresolved V genes cover under half, and the rest lacks a known reason. Recorded for this sample are 400,000 to 550,000 clones; 65% to 80% of them occurred a single time. The ten largest clones take up 9.5% to 15% of the sample. The sample was PBMCs. These receptors came from a woman aged 40-49 years in good health. Some clones in this sample may be carry-over from other donors' samples.

Concerning this clone itself: In the same sample, other DNA sequences code for this CDR3. V and J are TRBV5-1 and TRBJ2-3; no clear D gene. V lost 9 bases to trimming and J lost 2 bases, with 22 bases between them. Germline V gives CDR1 SGHRS, CDR2 YFSETQ. This CDR3 has 16 residues. CDR3 sequence reads: CATMKGGKASTDTQYF. DNA of the CDR3: TGCGCCACCATGAAGGGCGGTAAGGCCTCCACAGATACGCAGTATTTT.

The gene calls are TRBV9 and TRBJ2-7, with D possibly called TRBD1 or TRBD2 (5 bases each). Germline CDR1 is SGDLS and CDR2 is YYNGEE. The CDR3 covers 13 residues. Trimming removed 2 bases at V and 6 bases at J, with 12 bases between. Here the CDR3 DNA reads TGTGCCAGCAGCGTTGGGACGACGGGCGAGCAGTACTTC. It is translated as CASSVGTTGEQYF.

This clone was seen a single time. The rearrangement uses TRBV11-2 and TRBJ2-1; TRBD1 matches at 9 bases. Germline V lookup: CDR1 SGHAT, CDR2 FQNNGV. This CDR3 is built from 16 residues. V was clipped by 3 bases and J by 9 bases; unmatched bases: 12. The CDR3 region has the DNA TGTGCCAGCAGCTTTCCCGCACTACAGGGGGCCAGTGAGCAGTTCTTC. It specifies CASSFPALQGASEQFF.

V and J are TRBV13 and TRBJ2-3; 11 bases align to TRBD1. The germline CDR1 and CDR2 sequences are PRHDT and FYEKMQ (reference sequence). V gave up 5 bases and J gave up 5 bases; unmatched junction bases: 3. The CDR3 covers 14 residues. The CDR3, as DNA: TGTGCCAGCAGCGGGACAGGGGGTGGAGATACGCAGTATTTT. Translated: CASSGTGGGDTQYF.

The J gene is TRBJ2-2, the V gene TRBV2, with TRBD2 as a possible D gene (5 bases). The V gene's germline CDR1 is SNHLY and CDR2 FYNNEI. Trimming cost V 5 bases and J 3 bases, with 13 bases left between them. There are 15 residues in the CDR3. The CDR3 loop reads CASSFEGADTGELFF. The CDR3 DNA reads TGTGCCAGCAGTTTTGAGGGAGCGGACACCGGGGAGCTGTTTTTT.

This clone was seen more than once but under ten times. The chain has TRBV6-1 and TRBJ2-2, with 8 positions matching TRBD2. V gave up 6 bases and J gave up 2 bases; unmatched junction bases: 2. The CDR3 is made up of 14 amino acids. The germline V gene encodes CDR1 MNHNS and CDR2 SASEGT. DNA of the CDR3: TGTGCCAGCAGGGGACTAGTAAACACCGGGGAGCTGTTTTTT. It yields the protein CASRGLVNTGELFF.

The chain employs TRBV6-4 and TRBJ2-5; tentatively, D is TRBD2 (6 bases). Germline V CDR1 and CDR2: MRHNA, SNTAGT. The CDR3 is 13 residues long. Trimming stripped 5 bases from V and 4 bases from J, with 11 bases between. The CDR3 DNA is TGTGCCAGCAGTAGGGACTTACGAGAGACCCAGTACTTC. Protein: CASSRDLRETQYF.

This chain uses TRBV5-4 with TRBJ1-1; D gene unclear. The CDR3 has 14 amino acids. Deletions cut 1 base from V and 7 bases from J, with 14 bases between. CDR1 is SGHNT and CDR2 is YYREEE in the germline V gene (reference sequence). CDR3 protein: CASSLFGFSGEAFF. The CDR3 DNA reads as TGTGCCAGCAGCTTGTTTGGGTTTTCCGGTGAAGCTTTCTTT.

The sample holds a few counts of this clone. The junction does not match germline at one end; this may be a read error. The J gene is TRBJ2-1, the V gene TRBV7-7; 10 positions agree with TRBD2. Germline V lookup: CDR1 SSHAT, CDR2 FNYEAQ (reference sequence). There are 15 residues in the CDR3. This chain's CDR3 is CASSPGLATHNEQFF. The CDR3 DNA is TGTGCTAGCAGCCCGGGACTAGCGACACACAATGAGCAGTTCTTC.

A note on this clone: The sample holds other DNA sequences that translate to the same CDR3. J is TRBJ1-4 and V is TRBV7-9; D is uncertain. V lost 1 base and J lost 8, with 5 bases in between. CDR3 length: 12 amino acids. The germline V gene has CDR1 SEHNR and CDR2 FQNEAQ (reference sequence). The chain's CDR3 is CASSLVREKLFF. The CDR3 coding sequence is TGTGCCAGCAGCTTAGTGCGGGAAAAACTGTTTTTT.

The J gene is TRBJ2-1, the V gene TRBV19; tentative D call: TRBD1 (6 bases). Per the germline V gene, CDR1 is LNHDA and CDR2 is SQIVND (reference sequence). Trimming removed 5 bases at V and 1 base at J, with 15 bases between. The CDR3 length is 16 residues. For the CDR3, the DNA is TGTGCCAGTAGTCCGCAGAACAGGGTTTCCTACAATGAGCAGTTCTTC. Residues: CASSPQNRVSYNEQFF. The whole variable domain, filled in from reference TRBV19 and TRBJ2-1, reads DGGITQSPKYLFRKEGQNVTLSCEQNLNHDAMYWYRQDPGQGLRLIYYSQIVNDFQKGDIAEGYSVSREKKESFPLTVTSAQKNPTAFYLCASSPQNRVSYNEQFFGPGTRLTVL.

The chain is built from TRBV18 and TRBJ2-5, with a possible D match to TRBD1 (8 bases). The J call is uncertain, as TRBJ2-7 better fits the DNA end. Germline V gives CDR1 KGHSH, CDR2 LQKENI. The CDR3 sequence is 16 residues long. Here the CDR3 DNA reads TGTGCCAGCTCACCACCGGGGGGGACAGGTTCCTACGAGCAGTACTTC. As protein: CASSPPGGTGSYEQYF.

V usage is TRBV19 and J usage is TRBJ2-1; 13 positions match TRBD2. From germline, CDR1 is LNHDA and CDR2 SQIVND (reference sequence). The CDR3 sequence is 16 residues long. J lost 1 base, V lost 6 bases, and 3 bases had no gene match. CDR3 sequence reads: CASRWTSGSSYNEQFF. In DNA, the CDR3 is TGTGCCAGTAGGTGGACTAGCGGGAGTTCCTACAATGAGCAGTTCTTC.

The chain uses TRBV7-3 and TRBJ2-1; D remains unclear. Germline V lookup: CDR1 SGHTA, CDR2 FQGTGA. The CDR3 has 14 amino acids. Trimming took 2 bases from V and 5 from J, leaving 10 bases between them. This chain's CDR3 is CASSLAGEDNEQFF. As DNA, the CDR3 is TGTGCCAGCAGCTTAGCAGGTGAGGACAATGAGCAGTTCTTC.

This rearrangement joins TRBV27 to TRBJ2-5; either TRBD1 or TRBD2 may fit D (6 bases each). V lost 3 bases, J lost 0 bases, and 17 bases lay in between. Looked up from germline, CDR1 is MNHEY and CDR2 is SMNVEV (reference sequence). The CDR3 loop spans 17 amino acids. The CDR3 region is CASSFSGQGTYQETQYF. The CDR3, as DNA: TGTGCCAGCAGTTTCAGCGGGCAGGGGACCTACCAAGAGACCCAGTACTTC.

The chain has TRBV19 and TRBJ1-1, with TRBD1 identical over 7 bases. V trimming: 10 bases; J trimming: 5 bases; junction bases outside the gene matches: 16. CDR3 length: 15 residues. Germline CDR1 and CDR2: LNHDA and SQIVND (reference sequence). CDR3 in DNA: TGTGCCACCAGAGAGGGGGCGGAACCTAGTACTGAAGCTTTCTTT. Residues: CATREGAEPSTEAFF.

V usage is TRBV4-1 and J usage is TRBJ2-5; 8 bases align to TRBD1. CDR1 and CDR2 from the germline V gene are MGHRA and YSYEKL. The junction had 18 bases not matched to a gene; V was cut back by 8 bases and J by 4 bases. This CDR3 region has 17 residues. The CDR3 DNA follows: TGCGCCAGCGGCCCTAGCAGACAGGGGAGGAGAGGAGAGACCCAGTACTTC. This gives the protein CASGPSRQGRRGETQYF.

The J gene is TRBJ2-1, the V gene TRBV7-9; 7 bases are a match to TRBD1. The CDR3 has 14 residues. The ends lost 5 bases at V and 9 bases at J; junction bases unmatched: 10. Germline lookup yields CDR1 SEHNR and CDR2 FQNEAQ (reference sequence). In nucleotides, the CDR3 is TGTGCCAGCAGCAGACTTCAGGGGGTGGGTGAGCAGTTCTTC. It codes for CASSRLQGVGEQFF.

This clone appeared once. The rearrangement uses TRBV19 and TRBJ2-2; TRBD2 agrees at 12 bases. CDR1 and CDR2 (germline): LNHDA, SQIVND (reference sequence). The CDR3 totals 17 residues. The V gene end was trimmed by 7 bases and the J gene end by 2 bases; junction bases not matched to a gene: 8. The CDR3 sequence: CASTTTSGRINTGELFF. The CDR3 nucleotides are TGTGCCAGTACCACGACTAGCGGGAGAATCAACACCGGGGAGCTGTTTTTT. Supplemented by reference TRBV19 and TRBJ2-2, the full variable domain reads DGGITQSPKYLFRKEGQNVTLSCEQNLNHDAMYWYRQDPGQGLRLIYYSQIVNDFQKGDIAEGYSVSREKKESFPLTVTSAQKNPTAFYLCASTTTSGRINTGELFFGEGSRLTVL.

The rearrangement uses TRBV5-4 and TRBJ2-7, with TRBD1 identical over 10 bases. The germline gives CDR1 SGHNT, CDR2 YYREEE (reference sequence). The CDR3 runs to 15 residues. Germline trimming cut 4 bases from V and 6 bases from J; bases unmatched to any gene: 10. This chain's CDR3 is CASSNEPGQGFEQYF. The CDR3 coding sequence is TGTGCCAGCAGCAACGAACCGGGACAGGGGTTCGAGCAGTACTTC.

This clone occurred a few times. This chain joins TRBV5-1 and TRBJ2-2; possibly TRBD1 for D (5 bases). CDR1 and CDR2 (germline): SGHRS, YFSETQ. The ends were cut back, 5 bases at V and 6 bases at J, with 17 bases in the middle. The length of the CDR3 is 15 residues. CDR3 sequence (DNA): TGCGCCAGCAGAGGGGCTTTATTCCCTGCCGGGGAGCTGTTTTTT. Its translation: CASRGALFPAGELFF. Based on the CDR3 plus reference TRBV5-1 and TRBJ2-2, the full variable domain is KAGVTQTPRYLIKTRGQQVTLSCSPISGHRSVSWYQQTPGQGLQFLFEYFSETQRNKGNFPGRFSGRQFSNSRSEMNVSTLELGDSALYLCASRGALFPAGELFFGEGSRLTVL.

This sequence joins TRBV15 and TRBJ1-2, with unresolved D. The CDR3 totals 12 residues. Germline V gene lookup returns CDR1 LNHNV and CDR2 YYDKDF (reference sequence). Deletions cut 0 bases from V and 13 bases from J, with 12 bases between. CDR3 nucleotide sequence: TGTGCCACCAGCAGAGATCAGGCTTCAGCCACCTTC. Amino acid sequence: CATSRDQASATF.

This clone was seen a single time. Other DNA sequences in the sample encode the same CDR3. This chain uses TRBV28 with TRBJ2-7; 11 bases align to TRBD1. Germline trimming cut 6 bases from V and 5 bases from J; bases unmatched to any gene: 9. CDR1 and CDR2 from the germline V gene are MDHEN and SYDVKM. The CDR3 runs 15 residues. As DNA, the CDR3 is TGTGCCAGCAGCCACTCCGGGACAGGGGGGCACGAGCAGTACTTC. It is translated as CASSHSGTGGHEQYF. Full variable domain (rest looked up from reference TRBV28 and TRBJ2-7): DVKVTQSSRYLVKRTGEKVFLECVQDMDHENMFWYRQDPGLGLRLIYFSYDVKMKEKGDIPEGYSVSREKKERFSLILESASTNQTSMYLCASSHSGTGGHEQYFGPGTRLTVT.

V usage is TRBV28 and J usage is TRBJ1-1; D gene unclear. V dropped 6 bases and J dropped 7 bases, with 12 bases sitting between them. This CDR3 contains 12 residues. The germline gives CDR1 MDHEN, CDR2 SYDVKM. The CDR3 coding sequence is TGTGCCAGCAGGGAGATAGAAAATGAAGCTTTCTTT. Translating gives CASREIENEAFF.

A single count supports this clone. The chain carries TRBV7-9 and TRBJ2-2, with TRBD1 matching 9 bases. The V gene end was trimmed by 11 bases and the J gene end by 6 bases; junction bases not matched to a gene: 13. The CDR3 runs to 15 residues. Germline loops: CDR1 SEHNR, CDR2 FQNEAQ (reference sequence). CDR3 DNA sequence: TGTGCCTTTTTGGGCGGGACAGGGAAATCCGGGGAGCTGTTTTTT. Protein: CAFLGGTGKSGELFF.

V gene TRBV28 combines with J gene TRBJ2-2, with D tentatively TRBD1 or TRBD2 (5 bases each). The CDR3 is 16 residues long. With 6 bases removed from V and 4 bases from J, the gap between germline ends came to 18 bases. Germline V gene sequence: CDR1 MDHEN, CDR2 SYDVKM. CDR3 DNA: TGTGCCAGCAGATTCTTACGCCGGGGCGGCACCGGGGAGCTGTTTTTT. This encodes CASRFLRRGGTGELFF.

This sequence joins TRBV11-2 and TRBJ2-5; D not resolved. Trimming took off 5 bases at V and 4 bases at J, with 5 bases between the two ends. The CDR3 extends over 11 amino acids. Per germline, CDR1 SGHAT and CDR2 FQNNGV. The CDR3 spells CASSRVETQYF. CDR3 DNA: TGTGCCAGCAGCCGTGTAGAGACCCAGTACTTC.